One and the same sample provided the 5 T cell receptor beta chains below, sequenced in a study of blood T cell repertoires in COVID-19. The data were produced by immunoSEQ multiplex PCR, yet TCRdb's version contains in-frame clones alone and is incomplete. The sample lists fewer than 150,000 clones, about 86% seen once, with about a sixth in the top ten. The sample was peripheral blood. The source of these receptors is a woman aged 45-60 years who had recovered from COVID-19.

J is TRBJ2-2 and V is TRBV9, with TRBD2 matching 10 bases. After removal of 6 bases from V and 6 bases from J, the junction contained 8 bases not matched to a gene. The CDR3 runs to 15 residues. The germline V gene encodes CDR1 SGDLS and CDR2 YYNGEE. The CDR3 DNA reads TGTGCCAGCACCTGGACTAGCGGTGTGGCCGGGGAGCTGTTTTTT. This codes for CASTWTSGVAGELFF.

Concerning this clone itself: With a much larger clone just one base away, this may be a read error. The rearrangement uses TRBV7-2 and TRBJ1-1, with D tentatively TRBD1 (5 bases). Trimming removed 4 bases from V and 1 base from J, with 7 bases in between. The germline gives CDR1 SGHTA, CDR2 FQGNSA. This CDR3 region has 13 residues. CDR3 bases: TGTGCCAGCAGCTCCCAGGGGAACACTGAAGCTTTCTTT. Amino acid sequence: CASSSQGNTEAFF.

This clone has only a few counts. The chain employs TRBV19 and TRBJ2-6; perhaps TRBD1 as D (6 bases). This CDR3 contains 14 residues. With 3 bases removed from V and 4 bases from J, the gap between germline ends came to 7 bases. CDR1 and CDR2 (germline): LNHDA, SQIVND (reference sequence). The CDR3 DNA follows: TGTGCCAGTAGTATGGGGGCCGGGGCCAACGTCCTGACTTTC. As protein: CASSMGAGANVLTF.

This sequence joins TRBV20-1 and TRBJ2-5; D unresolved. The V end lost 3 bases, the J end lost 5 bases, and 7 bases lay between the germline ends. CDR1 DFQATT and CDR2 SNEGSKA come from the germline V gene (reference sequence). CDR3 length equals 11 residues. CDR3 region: CSARFVETQYF. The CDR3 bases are TGCAGTGCTAGGTTCGTCGAGACCCAGTACTTC.

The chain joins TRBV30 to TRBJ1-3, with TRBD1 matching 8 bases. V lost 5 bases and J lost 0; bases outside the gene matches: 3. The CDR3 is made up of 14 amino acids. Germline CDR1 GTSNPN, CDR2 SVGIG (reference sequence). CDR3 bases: TGTGCCTGGGACAGGGGTACCTCTGGAAACACCATATATTTT. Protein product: CAWDRGTSGNTIYF.